Each of the 4 T cell receptor beta chains below was sequenced from the same sample in a study of beta chain features in type 1 diabetes. The sequenced template was cDNA made from the entire isolated RNA. Clones were sequenced by immunoSEQ multiplex PCR, and TCRdb holds only the in-frame ones, with some missing. Here the sample spans almost 250,000 clones, 11% to 15% being singletons. Sequenced sample: naive CD4+ T cells from blood. The origin of the receptors is a middle-aged woman in good health.

The chain links TRBV27 to TRBJ1-3; 9 nucleotides align to TRBD1. After removal of 3 bases from V and 1 base from J, the junction contained 4 bases not matched to a gene. Germline lookup yields CDR1 MNHEY and CDR2 SMNVEV (reference sequence). This CDR3 has 16 amino acids. CDR3 sequence: CASSLGQGLSGNTIYF. CDR3 DNA sequence: TGTGCCAGCAGTTTGGGACAGGGACTATCTGGAAACACCATATATTTT.

This clone was picked up a small number of times. The chain employs TRBV7-2 and TRBJ2-7, with a tentative D call TRBD2 (6 bases). V lost 1 base and J lost 0, with 10 bases in between. The germline V gene has CDR1 SGHTA and CDR2 FQGNSA. The CDR3 length is 15 residues. The CDR3 region has the DNA TGTGCCAGCAGCTTAGTAGCGGCGAGCTCCTACGAGCAGTACTTC. It yields the protein CASSLVAASSYEQYF.

This clone has a handful of counts. The chain recombines TRBV6-1 with TRBJ1-5, with TRBD1 identical over 8 bases. The CDR3 loop spans 13 amino acids. The V and J ends lost 6 bases and 4 bases, in that order; junction bases with no gene match: 2. Looked up from germline, CDR1 is MNHNS and CDR2 is SASEGT. CDR3 amino acids: CASRRQGNQPQHF. CDR3 DNA sequence: TGTGCCAGCAGGCGACAGGGGAATCAGCCCCAGCATTTT.

This clone was seen a handful of times. This chain connects TRBV5-4 to TRBJ2-2; TRBD2 agrees at 7 bases. Germline loops: CDR1 SGHNT, CDR2 YYREEE (reference sequence). The CDR3 is 16 amino acids. The V segment lost 4 bases and the J segment 4 bases; nucleotides outside the gene matches: 10. The CDR3: CASSGGTTRLTGELFF. For the CDR3, the DNA is TGTGCCAGCAGCGGCGGGACTACTCGACTCACCGGGGAGCTGTTTTTT.